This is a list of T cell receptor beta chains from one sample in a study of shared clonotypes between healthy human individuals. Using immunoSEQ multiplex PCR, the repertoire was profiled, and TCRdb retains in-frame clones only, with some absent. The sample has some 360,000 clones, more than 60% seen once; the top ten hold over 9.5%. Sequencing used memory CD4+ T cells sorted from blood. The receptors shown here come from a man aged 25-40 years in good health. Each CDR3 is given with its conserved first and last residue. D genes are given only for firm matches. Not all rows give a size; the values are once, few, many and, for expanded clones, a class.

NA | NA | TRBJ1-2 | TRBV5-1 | TGCGCCAGCAGCTGGTCTGAAGGTCCCTATGGCTACACCTTC | CASSWSEGPYGYTF
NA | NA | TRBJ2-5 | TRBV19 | TGTGCCAGTTCTGGGTTTCGAGAGACCCAGTACTTC | CASSGFRETQYF
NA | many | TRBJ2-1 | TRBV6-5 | TGTGCCACCTCCGGGATTCGATACAATGAGCAGTTCTTC | CATSGIRYNEQFF
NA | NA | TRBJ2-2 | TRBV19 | TGTGCCAGTGGGAGCGGGCTTAACACCGGGGAGCTGTTTTTT | CASGSGLNTGELFF
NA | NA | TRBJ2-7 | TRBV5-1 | TGCGCCAGCAGCTTGGCAGTAGGGCACCGAACCGACGAGCAGTACTTC | CASSLAVGHRTDEQYF
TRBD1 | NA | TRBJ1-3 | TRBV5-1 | TGCGCCAGCAGCGTAGGGACAGGGCTAAGCAAGAGCTCTGGAAACACCATATATTTT | CASSVGTGLSKSSGNTIYF
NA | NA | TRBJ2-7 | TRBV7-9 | TGTGCCAGCAGCTTAGCTGGGAGCGGGTCATCCTACGAGCAGTACTTC | CASSLAGSGSSYEQYF
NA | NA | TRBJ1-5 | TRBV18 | TGTGCCAGCTCACCGACAGGCCAGAATCAGCCCCAGCATTTT | CASSPTGQNQPQHF
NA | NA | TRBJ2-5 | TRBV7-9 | TGTGCCAGCAGCCCCGACGGGGCCCAAGAGACCCAGTACTTC | CASSPDGAQETQYF
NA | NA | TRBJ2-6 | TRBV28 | TGTGCCAGCAGTTTCCCGACTGGGGCCAACGTCCTGACTTTC | CASSFPTGANVLTF
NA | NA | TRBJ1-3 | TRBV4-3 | TGCGCCAGCAGCCAATGGGGCTCTGGAAACACCATATATTTT | CASSQWGSGNTIYF
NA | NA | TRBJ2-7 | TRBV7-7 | TGTGCTAGCAGTCCCGGGTCCCCATCCGAGCAGTACTTC | CASSPGSPSEQYF
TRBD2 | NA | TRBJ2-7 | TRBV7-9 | TGTGCCAGCAGCTTAGGCGGGGGGTCCTACGAGCAGTACTTC | CASSLGGGSYEQYF
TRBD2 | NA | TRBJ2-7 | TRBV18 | TGTGCCAGCTCACCGATGACTAGCGGGAGGACCTACGAGCAGTACTTC | CASSPMTSGRTYEQYF
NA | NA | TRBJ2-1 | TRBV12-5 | TGTGCTAGTGGTTTGCCCCCCCTCTACAATGAGCAGTTCTTC | CASGLPPLYNEQFF